This is a list of T cell receptor beta chains from one sample in a study of T cell changes during pregnancy in multiple sclerosis. The assay was immunoSEQ multiplex PCR, and TCRdb's table has in-frame clones only and misses some. The data show 60,000 or so clones, with about 90% seen just once and almost 0.5% held by the top ten. The sample was CD4+ T cells from peripheral blood mononuclear cells, taken after pregnancy. These receptors were collected from a female donor in good health, enrolled as a control in a pregnancy study. Each CDR3 is given without its conserved first and last residue.

j_gene | v_gene | CDR3aa
TRBJ1-5 | TRBV19 | ASRKLGQYSNQPQH
TRBJ2-5 | TRBV7-2 | ASSSRPGGETQY
TRBJ2-1 | TRBV9 | ASSLGGTPYNEQF
TRBJ2-3 | TRBV9 | ASSGVWGTQY
TRBJ1-2 | TRBV29-1 | SVGAGEGGYT
TRBJ1-1 | TRBV19 | ASHLRRDSYTEAF
TRBJ2-3 | TRBV6-5 | ASSYSGQNTQY
TRBJ1-5 | TRBV6-1 | ASSENPQSNQPQH
TRBJ1-1 | TRBV6-6 | ASSYGMGSEAF
TRBJ2-7 | TRBV18 | ASSPSLTGYEQY
TRBJ1-2 | TRBV29-1 | SVDRQGYGYT
TRBJ2-1 | TRBV2 | ASRSFQAGGSYNEQF
TRBJ1-1 | TRBV29-1 | SVGYPYGTGSTEAF
TRBJ2-4 | TRBV7-3 | ASSSGSGGSIQY
TRBJ1-2 | TRBV5-4 | ASSHNPGTGGAGYT
TRBJ2-1 | TRBV5-6 | ASSRGLKYNEQF
TRBJ2-1 | TRBV7-2 | ASSLGVSNEQF
TRBJ1-1 | TRBV6-4 | ASSVEGNTEAF
TRBJ2-5 | TRBV5-6 | ASSFSVQETQY
TRBJ1-1 | TRBV18 | ASSLYLNTEAF